These 30 T cell receptor beta chains came from one sample sequenced in a study of PD-L1 blockade in urothelial cancer (dated by TCRdb to the late 2010s). Libraries were built with the immunoSEQ multiplex PCR assay. Imported from immuneACCESS, the table was reduced by TCRdb to in-frame sequences with V and J called. These copies leave out some clones; in studies compared against another copy, an unresolved V gene accounts for under half, and the cause of the remainder is not known. The sample profile shows 85,000 to 90,000 clones; approximately 91% of them were found once. The top ten clones comprise 8% to 9.5% of the sample. Sequenced material: PBMCs, taken around atezolizumab (anti-PD-L1) treatment. The receptors originated from a man aged 60-69 years with urothelial cancer.

The chain couples TRBV6-5 to TRBJ2-1; D gene uncertain. V was clipped by 1 base and J by 7 bases, with 8 bases between them. The CDR3 contains 13 residues. The V gene's germline CDR1 is MNHEY and CDR2 SVGAGI. This chain's CDR3 is CASSYWKENEQFF. The CDR3 DNA is TGTGCCAGCAGTTACTGGAAGGAGAATGAGCAGTTCTTC.

The rearrangement uses TRBV6-6 and TRBJ1-1; D remains unclear. CDR1 MNHNY and CDR2 SVGAGI come from the germline V gene (reference sequence). The CDR3 runs to 12 residues. With 2 bases removed from V and 5 bases from J, the gap between germline ends came to 6 bases. The chain's CDR3 is CASSYRETEAFF. In DNA form, the CDR3 reads TGTGCCAGCAGTTACCGCGAAACTGAAGCTTTCTTT.

J is TRBJ1-2 and V is TRBV11-1, with 8 bases fitting TRBD1. V was clipped by 5 bases and J by 5 bases; unmatched bases: 7. The CDR3 loop spans 14 amino acids. Looked up from germline, CDR1 is SGHAT and CDR2 is FQDESV (reference sequence). CDR3 region: CASSLLGTGYGYTF. In nucleotides, the CDR3 is TGTGCCAGCAGCCTCCTGGGGACAGGTTATGGCTACACCTTC.

The chain couples TRBV5-1 to TRBJ1-2; D is undetermined. Germline-derived CDR1 and CDR2 are SGHRS and YFSETQ. This CDR3 has 14 residues. V was shortened by 2 bases and J by 7 bases, with 15 bases between the two germline ends. The CDR3 DNA reads TGCGCCAGCAGCTTATCCAACGGGGTACGTGGCTACACCTTC. This sequence encodes CASSLSNGVRGYTF.

The chain recombines TRBV29-1 with TRBJ2-3, with 9 bases that match TRBD2. This CDR3 contains 13 residues. With 5 bases clipped from V and 6 bases from J, the junction kept 6 bases outside the gene matches. Germline loops: CDR1 SQVTM, CDR2 ANQGSEA. CDR3 loop: CSVIVAGADTQYF. DNA of the CDR3: TGCAGCGTTATAGTAGCGGGAGCGGATACGCAGTATTTT.

V usage is TRBV21-1 and J usage is TRBJ2-3; the tabulated D call, TRBD1, remains unverified against the DNA. TRBV21-1 is a listed pseudogene. The CDR3 loop spans 16 amino acids. As DNA, the CDR3 is TGTGCCAGCACCCTACTTAACAGGGATTACGCAGATACGCAGTATTTT. It encodes CASTLLNRDYADTQYF.

The chain uses TRBV4-1 and TRBJ2-1; perhaps TRBD2 as D (5 bases). V dropped 0 bases and J dropped 0 bases, with 18 bases sitting between them. CDR3 size: 19 residues. In germline, CDR1 is MGHRA, CDR2 YSYEKL. This CDR3 is CASSQDSIPLASSYNEQFF. The CDR3 nucleotides read TGCGCCAGCAGCCAAGATTCTATCCCGCTAGCAAGCTCCTACAATGAGCAGTTCTTC.

The chain uses TRBV5-1 and TRBJ2-1; 7 bases align to TRBD1. Germline CDR1 SGHRS, CDR2 YFSETQ. The CDR3 loop spans 15 amino acids. V was clipped by 6 bases and J by 2 bases; unmatched bases: 8. CDR3 loop: CASTNDREAYNEQFF. The CDR3 bases are TGCGCCAGCACCAACGACAGGGAAGCCTACAATGAGCAGTTCTTC.

The chain is built from TRBV10-2 and TRBJ2-2; possibly TRBD1 for D (5 bases). The CDR3 is 16 amino acids. V shed 5 bases and J shed 2 bases, with 15 bases lying between them. The germline gives CDR1 WSHSY, CDR2 SAAADI. The CDR3 DNA sequence: TGCGCCAGCAGTCCACGAAAGACAGCAAACACCGGGGAGCTGTTTTTT. Translation gives CASSPRKTANTGELFF.

The rearrangement uses TRBV7-2 and TRBJ2-1, with D tentatively TRBD2 (6 bases). V lost 4 bases and J lost 6, with 16 bases in between. The germline V gene encodes CDR1 SGHTA and CDR2 FQGNSA. This CDR3 region has 15 residues. The CDR3 loop reads CASSYALAPGNEQFF. The CDR3, as DNA: TGTGCCAGCAGCTACGCCCTAGCGCCAGGCAATGAGCAGTTCTTC.

CDR3 in amino acids: CASSLSGTSGSRSTDTQYF. In nucleotides, the CDR3 is TGTGCCAGCAGCCTATCCGGGACTAGCGGGAGTCGGAGCACAGATACGCAGTATTTT. V is TRBV11-3 and J is TRBJ2-3, with 14 positions matching TRBD2. V lost 5 bases, J lost 0 bases, and 10 bases stayed unmatched. Germline assignment: CDR1 SGHNT and CDR2 YENEEA. This CDR3 has 19 residues.

This rearrangement joins TRBV7-2 to TRBJ2-5, with TRBD1 identical over 9 bases. V dropped 4 bases and J dropped 4; count of bases not matched to a gene: 7. The V gene's germline CDR1 is SGHTA and CDR2 FQGNSA. The CDR3 contains 15 residues. The DNA of the CDR3 is TGTGCCAGCAGCTACGACAGGGGGTCTCCAGAGACCCAGTACTTC. Its protein is CASSYDRGSPETQYF.

V usage is TRBV25-1 and J usage is TRBJ1-2; D unresolved. CDR3 length equals 14 residues. Germline lookup yields CDR1 MGHDK and CDR2 SYGVNS. The V end was cut by 6 bases, the J end by 5 bases, with 16 bases between. CDR3 coding DNA: TGTGCCAGCAGAGGATCGGCTACCGGGTATGGCTACACCTTC. It translates to CASRGSATGYGYTF.

This clone was detected once. V gene TRBV4-1 combines with J gene TRBJ2-3; 8 bases are shared with TRBD2. The junction had 4 bases not matched to a gene; V was cut back by 1 base and J by 4 bases. CDR1 is MGHRA and CDR2 is YSYEKL in the germline V gene. CDR3 length: 15 residues. The DNA for the CDR3 is TGCGCCAGCAGCCAAGGCGAGCGGGGGCCAGATACGCAGTATTTT. Its translation: CASSQGERGPDTQYF.

This clone was recorded only once. V usage is TRBV9 and J usage is TRBJ2-2, with 7 bases aligning to TRBD2. Germline assignment: CDR1 SGDLS and CDR2 YYNGEE. The CDR3 has 18 residues. The V gene end was trimmed by 4 bases and the J gene end by 3 bases; junction bases not matched to a gene: 15. The CDR3: CASSREAGTIPYTGELFF. The DNA for the CDR3 is TGTGCCAGCAGCCGGGAAGCGGGGACCATTCCTTACACCGGGGAGCTGTTTTTT. The complete variable domain, with remaining parts taken from reference TRBV9 and TRBJ2-2, reads DSGVTQTPKHLITATGQRVTLRCSPRSGDLSVYWYQQSLDQGLQFLIQYYNGEERAKGNILERFSAQQFPDLHSELNLSSLELGDSALYFCASSREAGTIPYTGELFFGEGSRLTVL.

The chain links TRBV5-1 to TRBJ2-5; 9 nucleotides agree with TRBD2. This CDR3 is 14 amino acids long. Germline V gene sequence: CDR1 SGHRS, CDR2 YFSETQ. Unmatched junction bases numbered 3, after V lost 2 bases and J lost 4 bases. CDR3 coding DNA: TGCGCCAGCAGCTTAGCGGGGGGAACAGAGACCCAGTACTTC. It codes for CASSLAGGTETQYF.

The chain uses TRBV30 and TRBJ2-5; unclear D gene. CDR3 length equals 11 residues. Germline CDR1 GTSNPN, CDR2 SVGIG (reference sequence). The ends were cut back, 0 bases at V and 5 bases at J, with 4 bases in the middle. CDR3 sequence: CAWSVSETQYF. The CDR3 region has the DNA TGTGCCTGGAGTGTATCGGAGACCCAGTACTTC. The whole variable domain, filled in from reference TRBV30 and TRBJ2-5, reads SQTIHQWPATLVQPVGSPLSLECTVEGTSNPNLYWYRQAAGRGLQLLFYSVGIGQISSEVPQNLSASRPQDRQFILSSKKLLLSDSGFYLCAWSVSETQYFGPGTRLLVL.

The CDR3 region has the DNA TGTGCCAGCAGGACGGAGGGTTCGGCTAATGAAAAACTGTTTTTT. This gives the protein CASRTEGSANEKLFF. The rearrangement uses TRBV2 and TRBJ1-4, with D uncertain. In germline, CDR1 is SNHLY, CDR2 FYNNEI. The ends were cut back, 6 bases at V and 3 bases at J, with 14 bases in the middle. The CDR3 runs to 15 residues.

The V gene is TRBV9, the J gene TRBJ1-2, with 10 bases aligning to TRBD1. Germline CDR1 and CDR2: SGDLS and YYNGEE. Germline trimming cut 6 bases from V and 5 bases from J; bases unmatched to any gene: 7. The CDR3 totals 14 residues. The CDR3, as DNA: TGTGCCAGCAACCCGGGACAGGGGAATTATGGCTACACCTTC. Protein sequence: CASNPGQGNYGYTF.

The chain employs TRBV4-1 and TRBJ1-1; tentative D call: TRBD1 (6 bases). CDR1 is MGHRA, CDR2 YSYEKL, per germline. The length of the CDR3 is 15 residues. The V gene lost 7 bases and the J gene lost 1 base, with 16 bases spanning the gap. DNA for the CDR3: TGCGCCAGCACCCTCCCGGGACACGAGAACACTGAAGCTTTCTTT. This codes for CASTLPGHENTEAFF.

This chain uses TRBV4-3 with TRBJ2-1; D perhaps matches TRBD2 (5 bases). CDR1 is LGHNA, CDR2 YSLEER, per germline. V lost 1 base to trimming and J lost 2 bases, with 9 bases between them. The CDR3 contains 15 residues. CDR3 DNA sequence: TGCGCCAGCAGCCAAGCGGCGGGCACCTACAATGAGCAGTTCTTC. It translates to CASSQAAGTYNEQFF.

The V call is TRBV10-2, the J call TRBJ1-4; D is unresolved. V lost 8 bases and J lost 0, with 7 bases in between. Germline CDR1 and CDR2: WSHSY and SAAADI. The CDR3 spans 13 residues. The CDR3 DNA reads as TGCGCCAGCGGAGGGACAACTAATGAAAAACTGTTTTTT. Amino acid sequence: CASGGTTNEKLFF.

V usage is TRBV7-2 and J usage is TRBJ1-1; 8 bases agree with TRBD1. CDR1 is SGHTA and CDR2 is FQGNSA in the germline V gene. The CDR3 totals 14 residues. V was clipped by 3 bases and J by 4 bases; unmatched bases: 4. The CDR3 DNA is TGTGCCAGCAGCTTCAACAGGGGGAGCACTGAAGCTTTCTTT. Amino acid sequence: CASSFNRGSTEAFF.

V usage is TRBV9 and J usage is TRBJ1-1, with no clear D. Germline V CDR1 and CDR2: SGDLS, YYNGEE. Trimming took 0 bases from V and 1 from J, leaving 4 bases between them. The CDR3 is 13 residues long. The chain's CDR3 is CASSVGRNTEAFF. DNA of the CDR3: TGTGCCAGCAGCGTAGGCAGGAACACTGAAGCTTTCTTT. Combining the CDR3 with reference TRBV9 and TRBJ1-1 gives the whole variable domain DSGVTQTPKHLITATGQRVTLRCSPRSGDLSVYWYQQSLDQGLQFLIQYYNGEERAKGNILERFSAQQFPDLHSELNLSSLELGDSALYFCASSVGRNTEAFFGQGTRLTVV.

V gene TRBV7-6 combines with J gene TRBJ2-7; 8 nucleotides agree with TRBD1. The CDR3 is 19 amino acids. The V gene's germline CDR1 is SGHVS and CDR2 FNYEAQ. The trim removed 5 bases at V and 3 bases at J, leaving 21 bases unmatched. Here the CDR3 reads CASSKPNQTRQGIFYEQYF. CDR3 nucleotide sequence: TGTGCCAGCAGCAAACCAAACCAGACGAGACAGGGGATTTTCTACGAGCAGTACTTC.

The V and J genes are TRBV5-6 and TRBJ2-5; possibly TRBD2 for D (5 bases). This CDR3 comprises 13 residues. Germline CDR1 and CDR2: SGHDT and YYEEEE. Trimming removed 6 bases from V and 2 bases from J, with 11 bases in between. CDR3 loop: CASTLLEQETQYF. The DNA for the CDR3 is TGTGCCAGCACCTTACTAGAGCAAGAGACCCAGTACTTC.

V is TRBV13 and J is TRBJ2-1, with 13 bases fitting TRBD2. Germline values: CDR1 PRHDT, CDR2 FYEKMQ (reference sequence). Losses at the gene ends were 5 bases for V and 9 bases for J; bases not matched to a gene: 16. The CDR3 loop spans 18 amino acids. The CDR3 coding sequence is TGTGCCAGCAGCCGACCTACTAGCGGGGGGGCCAGTACGAGTGAGCAGTTCTTC. Translation gives CASSRPTSGGASTSEQFF.

The gene calls are TRBV7-2 and TRBJ1-1; D unclear. Trimming stripped 5 bases from V and 0 bases from J, with 7 bases between. Germline V lookup: CDR1 SGHTA, CDR2 FQGNSA. The CDR3 is made up of 13 amino acids. The chain's CDR3 is CASSPSLNTEAFF. For the CDR3, the DNA is TGTGCCAGCAGCCCATCATTGAACACTGAAGCTTTCTTT.

V and J are TRBV5-4 and TRBJ1-5, with 10 bases lining up with TRBD1. CDR1 and CDR2 from the germline V gene are SGHNT and YYREEE (reference sequence). The CDR3 covers 14 residues. Germline trimming cut 3 bases from V and 7 bases from J; bases unmatched to any gene: 4. DNA for the CDR3: TGTGCCAGCAGCTCCGGACAGGGGGACCAGCCCCAGCATTTT. Protein sequence: CASSSGQGDQPQHF.

The CDR3 DNA sequence: TGTGCCAGCTCACCGTTGGAGAGGGACACTGAAGCTTTCTTT. It yields the protein CASSPLERDTEAFF. This chain connects TRBV18 to TRBJ1-1; D unclear. CDR1 and CDR2 from the germline V gene are KGHSH and LQKENI. The length of the CDR3 is 14 residues. Trimming removed 3 bases from V and 3 bases from J, with 11 bases in between.